A selection of T cell receptor beta chains follows, all from one sample in a study of metastatic and nonmetastatic thyroid tumors. TCRdb re-called clones from the PCR reads using MiXCR. The table has approximately 32,000 clones, 20% to 25% seen once. The sample consisted of tumor tissue. These receptors all stem from a male donor with papillary thyroid cancer or a benign thyroid nodule (not recorded which). Some clones in this sample may be carry-over from other donors' samples. The CDR3 runs from the conserved cysteine through the conserved F or W.

J: TRBJ2-2; length: 17; V: TRBV4-2; CDR3: CASSQETSGRNTGELFF
J: TRBJ1-1; length: 15; V: TRBV30; CDR3: CAWSVWGSMNTEAFF
J: TRBJ2-1; length: 16; V: TRBV20-1; CDR3: CSARGRRGSTYNEQFF
J: TRBJ1-5; length: 14; V: TRBV6-1; CDR3: CASSEGAGNQPQHF
J: TRBJ2-2; length: 13; V: TRBV24-1; CDR3: CAAWTGTYEELFF
J: TRBJ2-1; length: 13; V: TRBV9; CDR3: CASSVGRDNEQFF
J: TRBJ1-5; length: 11; V: TRBV20-1; CDR3: CSATSNQPQHF
J: TRBJ2-3; length: 12; V: TRBV20-1; CDR3: CSAMTASDTQYF
J: TRBJ2-7; length: 14; V: TRBV4-1; CDR3: CASSRPGLGYEQYF
J: TRBJ2-5; length: 12; V: TRBV2; CDR3: CASSAGQETQYF
J: TRBJ2-1; length: 16; V: TRBV20-1; CDR3: CSAIGLDHPTMGEQFF
J: TRBJ1-6; length: 14; V: TRBV28; CDR3: CASSLSGLNSPLHF
J: TRBJ2-7; length: 14; V: TRBV7-9; CDR3: CASSQQRTGTEQYF
J: TRBJ2-2; length: 12; V: TRBV11-2; CDR3: CASSFNSGELFF
J: TRBJ2-2; length: 13; V: TRBV6-2/TRBV6-3; CDR3: CASLLGYTGEPFF
J: TRBJ2-7; length: 14; V: TRBV7-9; CDR3: CASSLGSVNYEQYF
J: TRBJ2-1; length: 15; V: TRBV11-2; CDR3: CASSLGYSSYNEQFF
J: TRBJ2-1; length: 13; V: TRBV30; CDR3: CACGGRTSNEQFF
J: TRBJ2-5; length: 14; V: TRBV6-9; CDR3: CASSSPGLGETQYF
J: TRBJ2-7; length: 16; V: TRBV11-1; CDR3: CVSSSRGGYRAYEQYF
J: TRBJ2-1; length: 13; V: TRBV7-8; CDR3: CASSLEYLDEQFF
J: TRBJ2-3; length: 16; V: TRBV11-2; CDR3: CASSPGLAGGRDTQYF
J: TRBJ2-7; length: 15; V: TRBV28; CDR3: CASISSDRVGYEQYF
J: TRBJ2-1; length: 15; V: TRBV10-2; CDR3: CASSEGQGAVNEQFF
J: TRBJ2-7; length: 14; V: TRBV4-3; CDR3: CASSQDRSLYEQYF
J: TRBJ2-2; length: 16; V: TRBV6-1; CDR3: CASRRSGEAGTWELFF
J: TRBJ1-5; length: 12; V: TRBV20-1; CDR3: CSALTGDQPQHF
J: TRBJ2-1; length: 14; V: TRBV5-6; CDR3: CASSPLAGVTEQFF
J: TRBJ2-1; length: 15; V: TRBV2; CDR3: CASSVLQGGINEQFF
J: TRBJ2-1; length: 14; V: TRBV5-5; CDR3: CASSLFGTPNEQFF
J: TRBJ1-2; length: 13; V: TRBV7-2; CDR3: CASSYNTYSGYTF
J: TRBJ2-3; length: 17; V: TRBV6-1; CDR3: CASSELTSGSGADTQYF
J: TRBJ1-3; length: 14; V: TRBV9; CDR3: CASSMRGAGSTIYF
J: TRBJ2-2; length: 11; V: TRBV20-1; CDR3: CSARGNGELFF
J: TRBJ2-1; length: 11; V: TRBV3-1; CDR3: CASRRDNEQFF
J: TRBJ2-2; length: 14; V: TRBV11-2; CDR3: CASSLEPGTRELFF
J: TRBJ1-2; length: 13; V: TRBV28; CDR3: CASISGQSRGYTF
J: TRBJ2-1; length: 12; V: TRBV7-2; CDR3: CASSLGCGLQFF
J: TRBJ2-2; length: 13; V: TRBV28; CDR3: CVSSPVGTWELFF
J: TRBJ1-1; length: 17; V: TRBV6-1; CDR3: CVSMAITGVVMNTEAFF
J: TRBJ2-7; length: 15; V: TRBV7-2; CDR3: CASSPDRTAPREQYF
J: TRBJ1-1; length: 13; V: TRBV27; CDR3: CAIRGRVRAEAFF
J: TRBJ2-1; length: 14; V: TRBV20-1; CDR3: CSASPSGGHNEQFF
J: TRBJ2-7; length: 14; V: TRBV30; CDR3: CAWSTGMSSYEQYF
J: TRBJ2-7; length: 14; V: TRBV12-3/TRBV12-4; CDR3: CASTSPGLIYEQYF
J: TRBJ2-7; length: 13; V: TRBV28; CDR3: CAVQGRSSYEQYF
J: TRBJ1-1; length: 15; V: TRBV7-2; CDR3: CASSARDRLNTEAFF
J: TRBJ2-7; length: 14; V: TRBV3-1; CDR3: CASSQDGGSGTRYF
J: TRBJ2-1; length: 17; V: TRBV27; CDR3: CASSLSLGYPSYNEQFF